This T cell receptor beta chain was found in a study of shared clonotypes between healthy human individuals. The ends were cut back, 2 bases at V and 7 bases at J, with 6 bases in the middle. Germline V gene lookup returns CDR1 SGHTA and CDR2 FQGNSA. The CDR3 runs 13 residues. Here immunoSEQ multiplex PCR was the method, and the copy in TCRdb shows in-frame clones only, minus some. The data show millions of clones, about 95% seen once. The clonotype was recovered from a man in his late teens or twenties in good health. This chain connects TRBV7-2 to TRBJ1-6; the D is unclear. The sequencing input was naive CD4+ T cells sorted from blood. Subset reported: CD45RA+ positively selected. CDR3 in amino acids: CASSLLTNSPLHF. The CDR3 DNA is TGTGCCAGCAGCTTACTCACGAATTCACCCCTCCACTTT.